This entry describes one T cell receptor beta chain. The target antigen is unknown. The entry originates in a study of STAT5B mutations in CD4+ large granular lymphocyte leukemia. As for the study in general: Among healthy donors, a particular HLA allele went with more CDR3 'QG' motifs.

Points from the study as a whole: Top patient clones used TRBV06 genes more often: 8/27 versus 2/35 in controls.

The assay was immunoSEQ multiplex PCR, and TCRdb's table has in-frame clones only and misses some. The table shows more than 30,000 clones, with 69% occurring only once. V was cut by 2 bases and J by 0 bases, with 9 bases left in between. The CDR3 consists of 15 residues. Germline CDR1 is SGHNT and CDR2 is YYREEE (reference sequence). Healthy controls were blood donor buffy coats. Sample: CD4+ T cells from blood buffy coats. This chain uses TRBV5-4 with TRBJ2-1, with D perhaps matching TRBD1 (5 bases). The TCR comes from a human donor in good health. DNA of the CDR3: TGTGCCAGCAGCTTACAGGTCTTCTCCTACAATGAGCAGTTCTTC. Its translation: CASSLQVFSYNEQFF.